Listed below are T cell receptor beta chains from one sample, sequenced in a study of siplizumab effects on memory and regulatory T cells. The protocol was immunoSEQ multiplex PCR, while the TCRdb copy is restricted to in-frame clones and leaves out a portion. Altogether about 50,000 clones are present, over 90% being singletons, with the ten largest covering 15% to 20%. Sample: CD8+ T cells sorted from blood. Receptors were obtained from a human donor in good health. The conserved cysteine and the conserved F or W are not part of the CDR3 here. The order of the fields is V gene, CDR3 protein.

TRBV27,ASSLLSPSGTNYEQY
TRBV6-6,ASSYRVRETQY
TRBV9,ASSVDLSNTGELF
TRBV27,ASSVGTSGDNEQF
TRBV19,ASSIGSGDEQY
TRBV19,ASISRVDPGEQY
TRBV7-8,ASTLGGPTSYFSNEQF
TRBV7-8,ASRPRVGGAF
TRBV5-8,ASSPGLADWNEQF
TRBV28,ASTYPRQGAGDYEQY
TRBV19,ASTPSQGAGEKLF
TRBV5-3,ARSSTGEFFNEQF
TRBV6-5,ASTTNGLAGHGYT
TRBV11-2,ASSLDRGYEQY
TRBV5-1,ASSPSLTASTDTQY
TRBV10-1,ASSERELTADTQY
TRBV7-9,ASRPNRDGSSYNEQF
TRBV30,AWSRGRENSPLH
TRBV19,ASSIAGNEAF
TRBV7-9,ASSFKTGTGDGYT
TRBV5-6,ASSWGTAEINEQF
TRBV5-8,ASMIRLSNGRRNTIY
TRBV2,ASSLEDYEQY
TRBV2,ASSEGPAAVQETQY
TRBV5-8,ASRYTGRRAYEQY
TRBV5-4,ASSRTSGYNEQF
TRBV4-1,ASSQVGGFGTEAF
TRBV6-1,ASSEAIGSLSYEQY
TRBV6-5,ASSYSGQNTGELF
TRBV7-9,ASSSPEQRGKIPYNEQF
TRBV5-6,ASSSDIYGYT
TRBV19,ASSMGENTEAF
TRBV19,ASTAATGELF
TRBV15,ATSPRGNQPQH
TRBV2,ASMSEQETQY
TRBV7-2,ASSLRTSAPAEQY
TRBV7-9,ASRGNSEQF
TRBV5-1,ASRLLGQGISSPGQDTQY
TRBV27,ASSLQGGYVEQY
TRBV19,ASRSWTGELF
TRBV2,ASSEKGCCPYEQY